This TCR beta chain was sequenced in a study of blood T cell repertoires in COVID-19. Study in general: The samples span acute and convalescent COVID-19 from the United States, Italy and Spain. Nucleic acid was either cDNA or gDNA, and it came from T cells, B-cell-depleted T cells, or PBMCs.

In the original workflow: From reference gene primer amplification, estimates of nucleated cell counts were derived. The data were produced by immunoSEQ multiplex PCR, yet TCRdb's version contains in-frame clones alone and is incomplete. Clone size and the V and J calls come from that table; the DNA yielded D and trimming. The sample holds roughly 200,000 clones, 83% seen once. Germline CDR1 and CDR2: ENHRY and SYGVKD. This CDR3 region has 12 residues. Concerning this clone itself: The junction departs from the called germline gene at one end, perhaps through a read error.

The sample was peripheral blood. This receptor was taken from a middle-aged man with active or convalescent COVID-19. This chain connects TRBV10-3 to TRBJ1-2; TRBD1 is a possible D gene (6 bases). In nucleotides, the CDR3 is TGTGCCTCCGAAGGGGGGGGGCAAGAATCGGCCTTC. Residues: CASEGGGQESAF.